The text below deals with one TCR beta chain. This CDR3 spans 15 amino acids. Per the germline V gene, CDR1 is SGHTA and CDR2 is FQGNSA. Trimming cost V 3 bases and J 5 bases, with 14 bases left between them. The sample belongs to a study of shared clonotypes between healthy human individuals. Method: immunoSEQ multiplex PCR; TCRdb's copy keeps in-frame clones and lacks some. This sample has around 940,000 clones, with about three quarters found just once. The sequenced material came from memory CD4+ T cells sorted from blood. Subset of the sample: CD45RA-negative fraction. V usage is TRBV7-2 and J usage is TRBJ2-4; perhaps TRBD1 as D (5 bases). The sequence derives from a man younger than 35 in good health. For the CDR3, the DNA is TGTGCCAGCAGCTTGGGAAGGGGCCCCCAAAACATTCAGTACTTC. It yields the protein CASSLGRGPQNIQYF.